This TCR beta chain was recovered during a study of blood T cell repertoires in COVID-19. Overall study context: The cDNA or gDNA used as material had been derived from T cells, B-cell-depleted T cells, or PBMCs.

The CDR3 runs to 15 residues. V was clipped by 5 bases and J by 1 base; unmatched bases: 7. Germline CDR1 SGHTA, CDR2 FQGTGA. While infection was still active, Seattle patients were enrolled and then followed longitudinally. Methods used by the authors: Amplification of reference gene primers provided the estimated nucleated cell counts. Generated by immunoSEQ multiplex PCR, the TCRdb table keeps only in-frame clones and is missing some. D and trimming come from the DNA, and the V and J calls and clone size come from that table. Of 200,000 to 300,000 clones in the sample, around 87% were seen once. The receptor's source is a woman aged 60-75 years with COVID-19, enrolled during active disease. Sequenced: peripheral blood. The chain uses TRBV7-3 and TRBJ2-7; TRBD2 matches at 8 bases. The CDR3 spells CASSLRAGGSYEQYF. The DNA for the CDR3 is TGTGCCAGCAGCCTTCGGGCGGGAGGTTCCTACGAGCAGTACTTC.